These T cell receptor beta chains were read from a single sample in a study of control samples from healthy donors and cancer patients. The protocol was immunoSEQ multiplex PCR, while the TCRdb copy is restricted to in-frame clones and leaves out a portion. The table lists 100,000 to 150,000 clones, around 96% of them singletons. The sample comprised blood. These receptor sequences come from a man aged 30 to 45 in good health. Both conserved end residues are part of each CDR3. D genes are given only for firm matches.

j_gene	v_gene	d_gene	CDR3aa	CDR3nt
TRBJ1-6	TRBV28	-	CASSLRFNSPLHF	TGTGCCAGCAGTTTGAGATTTAATTCACCCCTCCACTTT
TRBJ2-5	TRBV28	TRBD1	CASSPGTGRQETQYF	TGTGCCAGCAGTCCCGGGACAGGGCGCCAAGAGACCCAGTACTTC
TRBJ2-7	TRBV5-1	-	CASSLAASYEQYF	TGCGCCAGCAGCTTAGCTGCCTCCTACGAGCAGTACTTC
TRBJ1-3	TRBV10-3	TRBD1	CAISESPEAGGLENTIYF	TGTGCCATCAGTGAGTCGCCCGAGGCAGGGGGTCTGGAAAACACCATATATTTT
TRBJ1-6	TRBV11-2	-	CASNEGVLNSPLHF	TGTGCCAGCAACGAGGGGGTACTTAATTCACCCCTCCACTTT
TRBJ2-7	TRBV11-2	-	CASSFGVSYEQYF	TGTGCCAGCAGCTTCGGGGTATCCTACGAGCAGTACTTC
TRBJ1-1	TRBV6-2/TRBV6-3	-	CASSYTPNTEAFF	TGTGCCAGCAGTTACACACCGAACACTGAAGCTTTCTTT
TRBJ1-6	TRBV9	-	CASSAGGSYNSPLHF	TGTGCCAGCAGCGCAGGCGGAAGCTATAATTCACCCCTCCACTTT
TRBJ1-2	TRBV5-1	TRBD1	CASSYETGNYGYTF	TGCGCCAGCAGCTACGAGACAGGGAACTATGGCTACACCTTC
TRBJ2-7	TRBV29-1	TRBD2	CSVAGLAAYEQYF	TGCAGCGTTGCGGGACTAGCGGCCTACGAGCAGTACTTC
TRBJ2-3	TRBV5-1	-	CASSLNTDTQYF	TGCGCCAGCAGCTTAAATACAGATACGCAGTATTTT
TRBJ2-1	TRBV5-1	-	CASSLSTSSYNEQFF	TGCGCCAGCAGCTTGAGTACTAGCTCCTACAATGAGCAGTTCTTC
TRBJ2-1	TRBV5-6	-	CASSQDSGVILINEQFF	TGTGCCAGCAGCCAGGACAGTGGCGTCATTCTAATCAATGAGCAGTTCTTC
TRBJ2-5	TRBV4-1	-	CASSQLTSTSQETQYF	TGCGCCAGCAGCCAACTAACCTCGACTAGCCAAGAGACCCAGTACTTC
TRBJ2-1	TRBV5-8	-	CASSSPGKQFF	TGTGCCAGCAGCTCTCCGGGAAAGCAGTTCTTC
TRBJ1-3	TRBV3-1/TRBV3-2	-	CASSQDLFGNTIYF	TGTGCCAGCAGCCAAGATTTGTTTGGAAACACCATATATTTT
TRBJ2-7	TRBV9	-	CASSLGPPSYEQYF	TGTGCCAGCAGCTTGGGTCCTCCCTCCTACGAGCAGTACTTC
TRBJ2-7	TRBV7-2	-	CASSKGEAAYEQYF	TGTGCCAGCAGCAAAGGGGAGGCCGCCTACGAGCAGTACTTC
TRBJ2-1	TRBV20-1	-	CSARRGYEQFF	TGCAGTGCTCGGCGGGGTTATGAGCAGTTCTTC
TRBJ2-5	TRBV4-1	-	CASSFGGGDQETQYF	TGCGCCAGTAGCTTCGGAGGCGGAGACCAAGAGACCCAGTACTTC
TRBJ1-3	TRBV11-2	-	CASSLMFSGNTIYF	TGTGCCAGCAGCTTAATGTTCTCTGGAAACACCATATATTTT
TRBJ1-5	TRBV19	TRBD1	CASRITGTGGGQPQHF	TGTGCCAGTAGAATTACAGGGACAGGGGGAGGTCAGCCCCAGCATTTT
TRBJ1-2	TRBV18	TRBD1	CASSLQTGPNYGYTF	TGTGCCAGCTCCCTACAGACAGGGCCTAACTATGGCTACACCTTC
TRBJ1-6	TRBV2	-	CASSARQLNNSPLHF	TGTGCCAGCAGCGCCCGACAGCTTAATAATTCACCCCTCCACTTT
TRBJ2-5	TRBV7-8	TRBD1	CASSPGTGETQYF	TGTGCCAGCAGCCCCGGGACAGGGGAGACCCAGTACTTC